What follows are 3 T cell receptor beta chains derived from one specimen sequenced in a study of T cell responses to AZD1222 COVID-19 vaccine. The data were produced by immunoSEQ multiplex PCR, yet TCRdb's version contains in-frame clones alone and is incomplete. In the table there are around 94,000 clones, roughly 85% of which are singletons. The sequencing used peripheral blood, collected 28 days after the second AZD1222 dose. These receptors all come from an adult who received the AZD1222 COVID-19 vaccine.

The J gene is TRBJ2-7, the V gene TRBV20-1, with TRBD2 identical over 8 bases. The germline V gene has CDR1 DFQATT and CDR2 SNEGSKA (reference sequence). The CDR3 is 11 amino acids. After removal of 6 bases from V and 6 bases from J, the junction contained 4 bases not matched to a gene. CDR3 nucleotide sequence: TGCAGTGCAAATAGCGGGACCGAGCAGTACTTC. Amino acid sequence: CSANSGTEQYF.

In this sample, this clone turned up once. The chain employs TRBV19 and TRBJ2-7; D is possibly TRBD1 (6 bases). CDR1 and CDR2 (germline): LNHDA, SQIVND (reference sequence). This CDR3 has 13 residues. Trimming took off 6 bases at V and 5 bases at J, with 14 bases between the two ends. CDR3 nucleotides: TGTGCCAGTAGGATCACAGGGACCAACGAGCAGTACTTC. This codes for CASRITGTNEQYF.

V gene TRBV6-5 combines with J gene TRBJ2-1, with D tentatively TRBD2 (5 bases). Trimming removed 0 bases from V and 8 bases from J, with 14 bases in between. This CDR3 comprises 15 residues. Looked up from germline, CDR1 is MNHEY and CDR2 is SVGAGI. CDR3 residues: CASSYSTGVWDEQFF. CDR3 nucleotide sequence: TGTGCCAGCAGTTACTCGACCGGGGTTTGGGATGAGCAGTTCTTC.